These T cell receptor beta chains were read from a single sample in a study of blood T cell repertoires in COVID-19. TCRdb's table, derived via immunoSEQ multiplex PCR, lists solely in-frame clones and lacks some. In the table there are under 350,000 clones, approximately 83% of which are singletons. Material for sequencing was PBMCs or T cells enriched from blood (not recorded which). The origin of the receptors is a middle-aged woman with acute COVID-19. Both conserved end residues are part of each CDR3. A D gene is named only where the DNA matches it firmly. Part of the rows lack a size; the others show once, few, many or a class for expanded clones.

once	TRBD2	TRBJ2-6	TRBV7-2	TGTGCCAGCAGCTTAGTGGGGAGGGTCGGGGCCAACGTCCTGACTTTC	CASSLVGRVGANVLTF
NA	TRBD2	TRBJ2-5	TRBV7-2	TGTGCCAGCAGCTTGGGGACTAGCGGGAACCAAGAGACCCAGTACTTC	CASSLGTSGNQETQYF
NA	TRBD1	TRBJ1-2	TRBV28	TGTGCCAGCAGAAACCCGACAGGGACCAACTATGGCTACACCTTC	CASRNPTGTNYGYTF
once	NA	TRBJ2-5	TRBV6-5	TGTGCCAGCGGAGTGGACCAAGAGACCCAGTACTTC	CASGVDQETQYF
NA	NA	TRBJ2-7	TRBV2	TGTGCCAGCAGTGAAGGCAGGGGTTCCTACGAGCAGTACTTC	CASSEGRGSYEQYF
NA	NA	TRBJ1-2	TRBV27	TGTGCCGCAAGACCCGCAGAGGCGAGGTACTATGGCTACACCTTC	CAARPAEARYYGYTF
NA	NA	TRBJ2-7	TRBV11-2	TGTGCCAGCAGCTTAGAGACAGCCTACGAGCAGTACTTC	CASSLETAYEQYF
NA	NA	TRBJ1-3	TRBV18	TGTGCCAGCTCCCCGGCCGAGACTCAAAGAAACACCATATATTTT	CASSPAETQRNTIYF
NA	NA	TRBJ2-7	TRBV29-1	TGCAGCGTTGGAGGTCTAGCAGCCTACGAGCAGTACTTC	CSVGGLAAYEQYF
NA	TRBD1	TRBJ1-3	TRBV9	TGTGCCAGCAGCCTCGGACAGGGGGTTTTAAACACCATATATTTT	CASSLGQGVLNTIYF
NA	NA	TRBJ1-1	TRBV5-1	TGCGCCAGCAGCTTGGATGCGAGAAAAGCTTTCTTT	CASSLDARKAFF
NA	TRBD2	TRBJ2-5	TRBV5-1	TGCGCCAGCAGCCTTCCGTTAGCGGGGCGAGAGACCCAGTACTTC	CASSLPLAGRETQYF
NA	NA	TRBJ2-7	TRBV28	TGTGCCAGCAGTTTTGGAGCGGCCTACGAGCAGTACTTC	CASSFGAAYEQYF
NA	NA	TRBJ1-6	TRBV5-1	TGCGCCAGCAGCTTGGATCGGGATTCACCCCTCCACTTT	CASSLDRDSPLHF
NA	TRBD1	TRBJ1-1	TRBV27	TGTGCCAGCAGCCCGACAGGGTTGAACACTGAAGCTTTCTTT	CASSPTGLNTEAFF
NA	NA	TRBJ1-2	TRBV24-1	TGTGCCACCAGTGATCCCTCCAGAAACTATGGCTACACCTTC	CATSDPSRNYGYTF
NA	NA	TRBJ2-7	TRBV21-1	TGTGCCAGCAGCGGTCGGTCGGGGGAGCAGATCTACGAGCAGTACTTC	CASSGRSGEQIYEQYF
NA	TRBD2	TRBJ2-7	TRBV7-8	TGTGCCAGCAGCTCCCCGGGACTAGCGGTTACCTACGAGCAGTACTTC	CASSSPGLAVTYEQYF
NA	NA	TRBJ1-5	TRBV12-5	TGTGCTAGTGGTTCCGGAGATAGCAATCAGCCCCAGCATTTT	CASGSGDSNQPQHF
few	NA	TRBJ1-1	TRBV7-2	TGTGCCAGCAGCTCCCCCCCCTCAGACACTGAAGCTTTCTTT	CASSSPPSDTEAFF
NA	TRBD2	TRBJ2-5	TRBV9	TGTGCCAGCAGCAAAGGGACTAGCGGGGGGGAGACCCAGTACTTC	CASSKGTSGGETQYF
NA	TRBD1	TRBJ2-5	TRBV4-3	TGCGCCAGCAGCCAAAGACAGGGGGAGACCCAGTACTTC	CASSQRQGETQYF
few	NA	TRBJ1-2	TRBV28	TGTGCCAGCAGCCTACCGACCCAGGGCTATGGCTACACCTTC	CASSLPTQGYGYTF
NA	NA	TRBJ2-3	TRBV27	TGTGCCAGCAGTCCGTATACCCGACAGGGGAGGGCAGATACGCAGTATTTT	CASSPYTRQGRADTQYF
NA	NA	TRBJ2-1	TRBV5-5	TGTGCCAGCAGCTTTACTTCCAATGAGCAGTTCTTC	CASSFTSNEQFF
NA	NA	TRBJ2-1	TRBV5-1	TGCGCCAGCAGCTTAGGATCGAGCGGAATGTACAATGAGCAGTTCTTC	CASSLGSSGMYNEQFF
NA	NA	TRBJ2-7	TRBV6-1	TGTGCCAGCAGTGAACTCGCCGTGGGGGCCCCCTACGAGCAGTACTTC	CASSELAVGAPYEQYF
NA	NA	TRBJ1-1	TRBV23-1	TGCGCCAGCAGTCAATCGCCCTTCAGACAGAAGCCGACTGAAGCTTTCTTT	CASSQSPFRQKPTEAFF
NA	NA	TRBJ1-1	TRBV7-9	TGTGCCAGCACCTACTCACAGGTTATGAACACTGAAGCTTTCTTT	CASTYSQVMNTEAFF
NA	TRBD1	TRBJ2-5	TRBV5-4	TGTGCCAGCAGCCGGGCACCGGGACAGGGGCTGGAGACCCAGTACTTC	CASSRAPGQGLETQYF
NA	NA	TRBJ1-5	TRBV27	TGTGCCATCTTACAACAGGGAGCCTATCAGCCCCAGCATTTT	CAILQQGAYQPQHF
NA	NA	TRBJ1-1	TRBV7-9	TGTGCCAGCAGCTTGCGTGAAGCTTTCTTT	CASSLREAFF
NA	TRBD1	TRBJ2-2	TRBV6-5	TGTGCCAGCAGCAGACAGGGGGCCGGGGAGCTGTTTTTT	CASSRQGAGELFF
NA	NA	TRBJ2-1	TRBV5-4	TGTGCCAGCAGCTTTCGGGGGGCTTCCTACAATGAGCAGTTCTTC	CASSFRGASYNEQFF
few	TRBD2	TRBJ2-4	TRBV10-3	TGTGCCATCAGTCCCGGACTAGCGGGAAACCTTATAGCCAAAAACATTCAGTACTTC	CAISPGLAGNLIAKNIQYF
NA	TRBD1	TRBJ2-1	TRBV25-1	TGTGCCAGCGGAAGGGACAGGGGAAACAATGAGCAGTTCTTC	CASGRDRGNNEQFF
NA	NA	TRBJ1-6	TRBV6-2/TRBV6-3	TGTGCCAGCAGTTACCGAGGTCACCTCCACTTT	CASSYRGHLHF
NA	NA	TRBJ2-7	TRBV6-5	TGTGCCAGCAGTCGGACAGCTGCCTTGGACGAGCAGTACTTC	CASSRTAALDEQYF
NA	NA	TRBJ1-5	TRBV28	TGTGCCAGCAGCACGGTCGGGGTGTCCAATCAGCCCCAGCATTTT	CASSTVGVSNQPQHF
NA	TRBD1	TRBJ2-5	TRBV18	TGTGCCAGCTCACCAGGACAGGGGAGAGAGACCCAGTACTTC	CASSPGQGRETQYF
NA	TRBD1	TRBJ1-2	TRBV3-1/TRBV3-2	TGTGCCAGCAGGGACAGGGGTAGTGATGGCTACACCTTC	CASRDRGSDGYTF
few	TRBD1	TRBJ2-7	TRBV19	TGTGCCAGTAACATGGACAGGTTTAACCCGAATTCCGTCTACGAGCAGTACTTC	CASNMDRFNPNSVYEQYF
NA	TRBD1	TRBJ1-1	TRBV6-2/TRBV6-3	TGTGCCAGCAGTTTAACCGGGACAGCCACTGAAGCTTTCTTT	CASSLTGTATEAFF
NA	NA	TRBJ1-5	TRBV28	TGTGCCAGCAGTTTACTGCGGAAGAGCAATCAGCCCCAGCATTTT	CASSLLRKSNQPQHF
NA	TRBD1	TRBJ1-2	TRBV6-5	TGTGCCAGCAGATTATTTACAGGGGCTAACTATGGCTACACCTTC	CASRLFTGANYGYTF
once	NA	TRBJ1-1	TRBV7-2	TGTGCCAGCAGCTTAGATCGGTCCGGTGGCACTGAAGCTTTCTTT	CASSLDRSGGTEAFF
NA	TRBD2	TRBJ2-7	TRBV27	TGTGCCAGCACTAGCCTAGGGGCGGGGGGGCCCTACGAGCAGTACTTC	CASTSLGAGGPYEQYF
NA	TRBD1	TRBJ1-4	TRBV29-1	TGCAGCGTTGTAGTTCTCGAGGGACAGTGGAATGAAAAACTGTTTTTT	CSVVVLEGQWNEKLFF
NA	TRBD2	TRBJ2-1	TRBV7-9	TGTGCCAGCAGCTTAAAAATCGGTACCGGGACTAGCTTCTACAATGAGCAGTTCTTC	CASSLKIGTGTSFYNEQFF
NA	NA	TRBJ2-6	TRBV10-3	TGTGCCACCAGTCTTCAGGGGACTGGGGCCAACGTCCTGACTTTC	CATSLQGTGANVLTF
NA	TRBD1	TRBJ2-3	TRBV28	TGTGCCAGCAGTGCACAGGGGGGAGATACGCAGTATTTT	CASSAQGGDTQYF
NA	NA	TRBJ1-1	TRBV2	TGTGCCAGCTCCCTGGCGGAGAACACTGAAGCTTTCTTT	CASSLAENTEAFF
NA	NA	TRBJ1-3	TRBV7-9	TGTGCCAGCAGCCCCCCTTTCAGGTTATCGACTGGAAACACCATATATTTT	CASSPPFRLSTGNTIYF
NA	TRBD1	TRBJ1-3	TRBV19	TGTGCCAGTAGTATCCCGTACAGGGGCGGCGGAAACACCATATATTTT	CASSIPYRGGGNTIYF
NA	TRBD1	TRBJ1-1	TRBV6-2/TRBV6-3	TGTGCCAGCAGTTACTCGGACAGGGGGAACACTGAAGCTTTCTTT	CASSYSDRGNTEAFF
NA	NA	TRBJ2-3	TRBV18	TGTGCCAGCTCCCGGAATGGGGCTAGCACAGATACGCAGTATTTT	CASSRNGASTDTQYF
NA	NA	TRBJ1-5	TRBV5-1	TGCGCCAGCAGCTTGGATGGGGGCATGAATCAGCCCCAGCATTTT	CASSLDGGMNQPQHF
once	NA	TRBJ2-1	TRBV27	TGTGCCAGCAGTGCTCCAGGCTCCTACAATGAGCAGTTCTTC	CASSAPGSYNEQFF
NA	NA	TRBJ2-3	TRBV6-2/TRBV6-3	TGTGCCAGCAGTTACTCCGAAACTAGCACAGATACGCAGTATTTT	CASSYSETSTDTQYF